This T cell receptor beta chain was sequenced in a study of read filtering for tumor transcriptome and immune sequencing. Study context: RNA-seq yielded only 85 to 1273 TCR reads, IR-seq about 4.05 to 11 million.

From roughly 0.4 ug of RNA, a library with molecular barcoded alpha/delta and beta/gamma adaptors was made. TCRdb reprocessed the reads via MiXCR and lists one record per CDR3 protein. The data contain around 50,000 distinct CDR3 sequences, 20% to 25% of them singletons. The germline gives CDR1 SGHTA, CDR2 FQGNSA. Trimming removed 5 bases from V and 7 bases from J, with 14 bases in between. The CDR3 has 14 amino acids. This chain uses TRBV7-2 with TRBJ1-4; D not resolved. The TCR sequence derives from a donor at least 40 years old with multiple myeloma. Sequencing used a population of CD138-negative cells sorted from bone marrow. CDR3 sequence (DNA): TGTGCCAGCAGCCCCAGAAGCGGGAGTGAAAAACTGTTTTTT. Amino acids: CASSPRSGSEKLFF.